The present TCR beta chain was sequenced within a study of vaccination and CD4 T cells after COVID-19. Concerning this clonotype itself: Its antigen remains unidentified.

Documented treatment: approximately nine-day PBMC culture with coronavirus spike peptide pools or control peptides (ViraFEST assay). The V end lost 0 bases, the J end lost 9 bases, and 13 bases lay between the germline ends. Germline values: CDR1 SGHKS, CDR2 YYEKEE (reference sequence). The CDR3 is 15 amino acids. Cultured CD4+ T cells had their DNA profiled by the Oncomine TCR Beta short-read assay. One entry per CDR3 protein, called by TCRdb with MiXCR from the PCR reads. The sample has 20,000 or so distinct CDR3 sequences; about 60% are singletons. The chain is built from TRBV5-5 and TRBJ1-6, with TRBD1 as a possible D gene (6 bases). The sequence was obtained from a human donor who had recovered from COVID-19. Material: CD4+ T cells from blood, cultured in vitro, obtained after SARS-CoV-2 vaccination. The CDR3: CASSLDPGETSPLHF. CDR3 nucleotides: TGTGCCAGCAGCTTGGATCCAGGGGAGACTTCACCCCTCCACTTT. The variable domain in full, with the rest retrieved from reference TRBV5-5 and TRBJ1-6, is DAGVTQSPTHLIKTRGQQVTLRCSPISGHKSVSWYQQVLGQGPQFIFQYYEKEERGRGNFPDRFSARQFPNYSSELNVNALLLGDSALYLCASSLDPGETSPLHFGNGTRLTVT.